This T cell receptor (beta chain) is from a study of cytomegalovirus exposure and HLA in healthy donors. Study findings and constraints: Most TCR sequences were uncommon, yet certain public TCRs appeared in many donors. CMV antigen specificity was confirmed in vitro for a few CMV-associated chains. CMV serostatus stood as the only immune exposure information on hand. One later analysis reportedly identified an Asian-associated ancestry cluster that showed fewer N-insertions than the approximately 700-donor mean.

With 60 Vbeta and 13 Jbeta primers, the PCR was carried out. Some clones are missing from TCRdb's copy, which holds only in-frame ones; the method was immunoSEQ multiplex PCR. Of around 200,000 clones listed, around four fifths are singletons. CDR1 and CDR2 from the germline V gene are SGHNT and YYREEE (reference sequence). This CDR3 is 13 amino acids long. V lost 0 bases and J lost 1, with 4 bases in between. As to this clone: Antigen: not known.

The genes are TRBV5-4 and TRBJ1-1; D is undetermined. The sequence was collected from a middle-aged woman in good health and CMV-seronegative. Sequencing used PBMCs. The CDR3 DNA follows: TGTGCCAGCAGCTTGGCAGGGAACACTGAAGCTTTCTTT. It translates to CASSLAGNTEAFF.